The present T cell receptor (beta chain) was sequenced within a study of cytomegalovirus exposure and HLA in healthy donors. This CDR3 is 13 amino acids long. V lost 8 bases and J 2 bases, leaving 14 bases between the germline ends. Germline lookup yields CDR1 SGHRS and CDR2 YFSETQ. Assay: immunoSEQ multiplex PCR; the TCRdb copy retains only in-frame clones and omits some. The sample includes fewer than 250,000 clones, about 87% of them seen just once. Sequenced: PBMCs. This chain uses TRBV5-1 with TRBJ2-7, with D maybe TRBD1 (6 bases). This clonotype originated in a man in his late teens or twenties in good health and CMV-seronegative. CDR3 protein: CARLVSGAYEQYF. As DNA, the CDR3 is TGCGCCAGACTAGTGTCAGGGGCCTACGAGCAGTACTTC.